These T cell receptor beta chains were read from a single sample in a study of T cells after yellow fever vaccination. One entry per CDR3 protein, called by TCRdb with MiXCR from the 5' RACE reads. This sample yields some 240,000 distinct CDR3 sequences, of which roughly 4.8% are seen a single time; approximately 3.5% belongs to the top ten. The input for sequencing was CD4+ T cells sorted from PBMCs, taken on the day of the yellow fever booster vaccination. The receptors stem from a man younger than 30 who received the YFV17D yellow fever vaccine. Each CDR3 is given with its conserved first and last residue. D genes are given only for firm matches. Only some rows state a clone size, as once, few, many or a class for expanded clones.

j_call: TRBJ1-5; d_call: .; clone_size: few; v_call: TRBV7-8; cdr3_nt: TGTGCCAGCAGCTTGGAACCGGGTCGGAATCAGCCCCAGCATTTT; cdr3_aa: CASSLEPGRNQPQHF
j_call: TRBJ2-4; d_call: TRBD1; clone_size: .; v_call: TRBV13; cdr3_nt: TGTGCCAGCAGCCTGTCGGGACAGTTAGCCAAAAACATTCAGTACTTC; cdr3_aa: CASSLSGQLAKNIQYF
j_call: TRBJ1-6; d_call: .; clone_size: many; v_call: TRBV6-5; cdr3_nt: TGTGCCAGCAGTTACGGGCAGAATAATTCACCCCTCCACTTT; cdr3_aa: CASSYGQNNSPLHF
j_call: TRBJ2-3; d_call: .; clone_size: few; v_call: TRBV20-1; cdr3_nt: TGCAGTGAAGGTACCGATACGCAGTATTTT; cdr3_aa: CSEGTDTQYF
j_call: TRBJ2-3; d_call: TRBD2; clone_size: few; v_call: TRBV4-3; cdr3_nt: TGCGCCAGCAGCCAAGATCCGGCGGGGGGGACTCTCACAGATACGCAGTATTTT; cdr3_aa: CASSQDPAGGTLTDTQYF
j_call: TRBJ1-4; d_call: .; clone_size: few; v_call: TRBV6-5; cdr3_nt: TGTGCCAGCAGTTACTCGGGGGACGGGTTTGGAAAACTGTTTTTT; cdr3_aa: CASSYSGDGFGKLFF
j_call: TRBJ1-3; d_call: .; clone_size: few; v_call: TRBV30; cdr3_nt: TGTGCCTGGAGTGTACGTGGGATCTCTGGAAACACCATATATTTT; cdr3_aa: CAWSVRGISGNTIYF
j_call: TRBJ2-5; d_call: .; clone_size: .; v_call: TRBV10-3; cdr3_nt: TGTGCCATCAGTGGCGGGCAGGCCCAAGAGACCCAGTACTTC; cdr3_aa: CAISGGQAQETQYF
j_call: TRBJ1-5; d_call: TRBD1; clone_size: many; v_call: TRBV20-1; cdr3_nt: TGCAGTGCCGAGACCGCCGGGACAGGAGATCAGCCCCAGCATTTT; cdr3_aa: CSAETAGTGDQPQHF
j_call: TRBJ1-2; d_call: TRBD1; clone_size: many; v_call: TRBV10-3; cdr3_nt: TGTGCCATCAGCCCGGGACAGCAGTATGGCTACACCTTC; cdr3_aa: CAISPGQQYGYTF
j_call: TRBJ1-6; d_call: .; clone_size: many; v_call: TRBV10-3; cdr3_nt: TGTGCCATCTCCGAGGCCACTTCACCCCTCCACTTT; cdr3_aa: CAISEATSPLHF
j_call: TRBJ2-6; d_call: TRBD1; clone_size: few; v_call: TRBV6-2/TRBV6-3; cdr3_nt: TGTGCCAGCAGCCCCGCTCAGGGGGCTGGGGCCAACGTCCTGACTTTC; cdr3_aa: CASSPAQGAGANVLTF
j_call: TRBJ1-1; d_call: TRBD1; clone_size: few; v_call: TRBV7-2; cdr3_nt: TGTGCCAGCAGCGACAGGGTAGGAGCTTTCTTT; cdr3_aa: CASSDRVGAFF
j_call: TRBJ2-3; d_call: .; clone_size: .; v_call: TRBV5-1; cdr3_nt: TGCGCCAGCAGCCCGGACGCAAGCACAGATACGCAGTATTTT; cdr3_aa: CASSPDASTDTQYF
j_call: TRBJ2-5; d_call: .; clone_size: .; v_call: TRBV7-9; cdr3_nt: TGTGCCAGCAGCTTAGGAGGGTATCATCCTAAAGAGACCCAGTACTTC; cdr3_aa: CASSLGGYHPKETQYF
j_call: TRBJ1-1; d_call: .; clone_size: few; v_call: TRBV20-1; cdr3_nt: TGCAGTGCTAGTCCTCACCCGAACACTGAAGCTTTCTTT; cdr3_aa: CSASPHPNTEAFF
j_call: TRBJ1-5; d_call: .; clone_size: few; v_call: TRBV6-2/TRBV6-3; cdr3_nt: TGTGCCAGCAGTTACCCCCCGCAGGATAGCAATCAGCCCCAGCATTTT; cdr3_aa: CASSYPPQDSNQPQHF
j_call: TRBJ2-1; d_call: .; clone_size: few; v_call: TRBV9; cdr3_nt: TGTGCCAGCAGCGTAGAAGGCTGGGATAATGAGCAGTTCTTC; cdr3_aa: CASSVEGWDNEQFF
j_call: TRBJ1-2; d_call: .; clone_size: many; v_call: TRBV4-3; cdr3_nt: TGCGCCAGCAGCCATGTCGCCTCAGGCGCCTATGGCTACACCTTC; cdr3_aa: CASSHVASGAYGYTF
j_call: TRBJ2-1; d_call: .; clone_size: many; v_call: TRBV12-3/TRBV12-4; cdr3_nt: TGTGCCAGCAGTTTAAGGGGACTTTACAATGAGCAGTTCTTC; cdr3_aa: CASSLRGLYNEQFF
j_call: TRBJ1-3; d_call: TRBD1; clone_size: many; v_call: TRBV12-3/TRBV12-4; cdr3_nt: TGTGCCAGCAGTCCCGGGACAGGGAGTGGAAACACCATATATTTT; cdr3_aa: CASSPGTGSGNTIYF
j_call: TRBJ2-7; d_call: TRBD1; clone_size: many; v_call: TRBV12-3/TRBV12-4; cdr3_nt: TGTGCCAGCAGTTTAGACAGGGGGCACGAGCAGTACTTC; cdr3_aa: CASSLDRGHEQYF